This T cell receptor (beta chain) originates from a study of shared clonotypes between healthy human individuals. General study findings and limits: Clonotype sharing among the donors was expected to vary with sequencing depth.

CD45RO negativity and positive selection for CCR7 defined naive CD8 cells, a population that excluded terminally differentiated effector memory CD45RA+ cells. Every contributor of samples was a Caucasian grown-up residing in Nashville, Tennessee. Details on this clone: Antigen specificity is unknown.

Trimming shortened V by 3 bases and J by 6 bases, and 12 bases separated the two germline ends. This CDR3 is built from 14 residues. Germline V CDR1 and CDR2: ENHRY, SYGVKD. Researchers divided each subset's genomic DNA evenly across several immunoSEQ plates. Repertoires were generated with immunoSEQ multiplex PCR, while TCRdb's copy carries only in-frame clones and drops some. The sample consists of roughly 2,000,000 clones, around 93% of them appearing once. The sequence was collected from a man in his late teens or twenties in good health. Some clones in this sample may be carry-over from other donors' samples. This chain joins TRBV10-3 and TRBJ1-5; possibly TRBD1 for D (5 bases). Sequencing used naive CD8+ T cells from PBMCs. Written as DNA, the CDR3 is TGTGCCATCAGTGACGGGGGTCCGGGTCAGCCCCAGCATTTT. This gives the protein CAISDGGPGQPQHF.